The clone carrying this TCR beta chain occurred many times. CDR3 length equals 13 residues. V was cut by 3 bases and J by 8 bases, with 13 bases left in between. Germline lookup yields CDR1 DFQATT and CDR2 SNEGSKA (reference sequence). TCRdb reprocessed the PCR reads with MiXCR, giving one entry per CDR3 protein. The table records 60,000 to 70,000 distinct CDR3 sequences, 15% to 20% of them present only once. The sample originates from a study of molecular identifiers for immune sequencing clone quantification. Sequencing was performed on naive CD8+ T cells from blood, with Jurkat cell RNA spiked in. Regarding subset: FACS-sorted CD8+CD4-CCR7+CD45RA+ naive T cells. The source of this sequence is a human donor in good health. Some libraries in this study had Jurkat cell RNA spiked in. This rearrangement joins TRBV20-1 to TRBJ1-4; D gene uncertain. The CDR3 bases are TGCAGTGCTAGTTCTAACGCATTGGAAAAACTGTTTTTT. Encoded protein: CSASSNALEKLFF.